The rows below give T cell receptor beta chains drawn from one sample of a study of ipilimumab plus nivolumab after autologous stem cell transplantation. Only in-frame clones appear in the TCRdb table, and some are missing; sequencing was by immunoSEQ multiplex PCR. The profile shows about 13,000 clones, roughly 72% of them singletons. The starting material was PBMCs, obtained in a trial of ipilimumab plus nivolumab as post-transplant consolidation. These receptors were obtained from a male donor with diffuse large B-cell lymphoma. CDR3s include the opening cysteine and the closing phenylalanine or tryptophan. The D gene is left open where the match is weak. Part of the rows lack a size; the others show once, few, many or a class for expanded clones.

abundance	d_gene	v_gene	j_gene	CDR3aa	CDR3nt
.	.	TRBV10-3	TRBJ1-1	CAISGGSGGTTEAFF	TGTGCCATCAGTGGGGGGTCGGGAGGGACCACTGAAGCTTTCTTT
few	.	TRBV9	TRBJ2-1	CASSVLDNEQFF	TGTGCCAGCTCTGTACTCGACAATGAGCAGTTCTTC
.	.	TRBV6-6	TRBJ2-3	CASTSVADTQYF	TGTGCCAGCACCTCGGTTGCTGATACGCAGTATTTT
.	TRBD2	TRBV7-6	TRBJ2-3	CASSWTSGGAGDTQYF	TGTGCCAGCAGCTGGACTAGCGGGGGGGCGGGGGATACGCAGTATTTT
.	TRBD2	TRBV9	TRBJ2-7	CASSVDVGGAYEQYF	TGTGCCAGCAGCGTAGATGTGGGAGGGGCCTACGAGCAGTACTTC
once	.	TRBV7-9	TRBJ1-1	CASSDRQFREAFF	TGTGCCAGCAGCGACCGACAGTTCCGGGAAGCTTTCTTT
.	.	TRBV19	TRBJ1-5	CASMWGGGNQPQHF	TGTGCCAGTATGTGGGGAGGCGGCAATCAGCCCCAGCATTTT
few	.	TRBV9	TRBJ2-7	CASSVALNSGSYEQYF	TGTGCCAGCAGCGTAGCTTTGAATAGCGGCTCCTACGAGCAGTACTTC
.	.	TRBV5-4	TRBJ1-3	CASSLNPRRPSGNTIYF	TGTGCCAGCAGCTTGAATCCCCGTAGACCCTCTGGAAACACCATATATTTT
.	.	TRBV19	TRBJ1-2	CASSIPGRGYGYTF	TGTGCCAGTAGTATACCAGGTCGCGGCTATGGCTACACCTTC
few	.	TRBV5-1	TRBJ1-1	CASSPRPDTEAFF	TGCGCCAGCAGCCCGCGCCCGGACACTGAAGCTTTCTTT
.	TRBD2	TRBV4-2	TRBJ2-7	CASSQASGAYEQYF	TGTGCCAGCAGCCAAGCGAGCGGGGCCTACGAGCAGTACTTC
.	TRBD2	TRBV7-9	TRBJ2-3	CASTLAGGRADTQYF	TGTGCCAGCACCTTAGCGGGAGGTAGGGCAGATACGCAGTATTTT
.	TRBD1	TRBV19	TRBJ2-5	CASSIGTGRRTGGETQYF	TGTGCCAGTAGTATCGGAACAGGGAGACGGACAGGGGGAGAGACCCAGTACTTC
.	.	TRBV9	TRBJ2-5	CASSVAAYQETQYF	TGTGCCAGCAGCGTAGCGGCGTACCAAGAGACCCAGTACTTC
.	TRBD1	TRBV6-1	TRBJ2-7	CASRITLDRDEQYF	TGTGCCAGCAGAATAACGCTTGACAGGGACGAGCAGTACTTC
few	TRBD1	TRBV7-2	TRBJ1-1	CASKGGGTGQVWSGTEAFF	TGTGCCAGCAAGGGCGGCGGGACAGGGCAGGTTTGGTCGGGCACTGAAGCTTTCTTT
.	TRBD2	TRBV6-5	TRBJ2-1	CASSKRGNNEQFF	TGTGCCAGCAGTAAGCGGGGGAACAATGAGCAGTTCTTC
.	.	TRBV6-4	TRBJ2-7	CASSDSLNYEQYF	TGTGCCAGCAGTGACTCCCTTAACTACGAGCAGTACTTC
.	TRBD2	TRBV2	TRBJ2-1	CASSGPWGGRSDNEQFF	TGTGCCAGCAGTGGCCCCTGGGGCGGGAGGAGCGACAATGAGCAGTTCTTC
.	.	TRBV5-1	TRBJ1-1	CASSWTTDGAAFF	TGCGCCAGCAGCTGGACGACGGACGGGGCGGCTTTCTTT
.	.	TRBV21-1	TRBJ1-1	CASSNRVMNTEAFF	TGTGCCAGCAGTAACAGGGTCATGAACACTGAAGCTTTCTTT
.	.	TRBV9	TRBJ1-2	CASSTLPGVGYTF	TGTGCCAGCAGCACCCTCCCGGGGGTTGGCTACACCTTC
.	.	TRBV10-3	TRBJ2-7	CASSYRRTYEQYF	TGTGCCAGCAGTTACAGACGGACCTACGAGCAGTACTTC
.	.	TRBV19	TRBJ1-5	CASRVGANQPQHF	TGTGCCAGCCGAGTGGGGGCGAATCAGCCCCAGCATTTT
.	.	TRBV7-2	TRBJ1-1	CASTTLHGTEAFF	TGTGCCAGCACCACCCTACACGGCACTGAAGCTTTCTTT
few	.	TRBV5-1	TRBJ2-7	CASSLETGSYEQYF	TGCGCCAGCAGCTTGGAGACAGGATCCTACGAGCAGTACTTC
.	TRBD1	TRBV7-2	TRBJ1-1	CASSATGDSTEAFF	TGTGCCAGCAGCGCAACAGGGGATTCCACTGAAGCTTTCTTT
few	TRBD1	TRBV29-1	TRBJ1-2	CSVEGDGDRVLYGYTF	TGCAGCGTGGAAGGGGACGGTGACAGGGTCCTCTATGGCTACACCTTC
.	.	TRBV11-2	TRBJ2-2	CASSLVGTLGVGTGELFF	TGTGCCAGCAGCTTAGTAGGGACGCTTGGGGTGGGCACCGGGGAGCTGTTTTTT
.	TRBD1	TRBV7-2	TRBJ1-2	CASSLGAGTANYGYTF	TGTGCCAGCAGCTTAGGGGCTGGGACAGCTAACTATGGCTACACCTTC
.	.	TRBV7-9	TRBJ2-7	CASSSGRQRWYEQYF	TGTGCCAGCAGCTCCGGACGGCAGCGATGGTACGAGCAGTACTTC
.	.	TRBV29-1	TRBJ2-2	CSVSGRVGTGELFF	TGCAGCGTTTCCGGGAGAGTCGGCACCGGGGAGCTGTTTTTT
.	.	TRBV12-5	TRBJ2-1	CASGLAAGAASHSYNEQFF	TGTGCTAGTGGTTTGGCAGCCGGGGCAGCCTCCCATTCCTACAATGAGCAGTTCTTC
.	.	TRBV5-1	TRBJ1-6	CASSWGSTAYNSPLHF	TGCGCCAGCAGCTGGGGGTCCACGGCCTATAATTCACCCCTCCACTTT
.	.	TRBV5-1	TRBJ1-5	CASSLWGLSSNQPQHF	TGCGCCAGCAGCCTCTGGGGCCTCTCTAGCAATCAGCCCCAGCATTTT
medium-sized	.	TRBV30	TRBJ1-2	CAWSYTSTAVGYTF	TGTGCCTGGAGTTACACATCGACGGCAGTCGGCTACACCTTC
once	.	TRBV28	TRBJ1-2	CASSPSGQEGGYTF	TGTGCCAGCAGTCCGTCAGGTCAAGAGGGGGGCTACACCTTC
.	TRBD1	TRBV6-9	TRBJ2-7	CAVRDRKPSWYF	TGTGCCGTCCGGGACAGGAAACCTTCGTGGTACTTC
.	.	TRBV5-1	TRBJ1-5	CASSSETYQGTDVSNQPQHF	TGCGCCAGCAGCTCGGAGACCTATCAAGGAACAGATGTTAGCAATCAGCCCCAGCATTTT
once	.	TRBV13	TRBJ2-7	CASSSTVDSYEQYF	TGTGCCAGCAGCTCGACAGTAGACTCCTACGAGCAGTACTTC
.	.	TRBV7-9	TRBJ2-7	CASSPRPMEEQYF	TGTGCCAGCAGCCCAAGGCCTATGGAAGAGCAGTACTTC
.	TRBD2	TRBV7-3	TRBJ2-3	CASSLGLGLAGGRSDTQYF	TGTGCCAGCAGCTTGGGCCTCGGACTAGCGGGAGGGCGTTCAGATACGCAGTATTTT
.	.	TRBV6-6	TRBJ1-1	CASSPRGVEAFF	TGTGCCAGCAGTCCGAGAGGTGTGGAAGCTTTCTTT
.	.	TRBV19	TRBJ1-3	CASSIRGKNGNTIYF	TGTGCCAGTAGTATTAGGGGTAAAAATGGAAACACCATATATTTT
.	TRBD1	TRBV4-3	TRBJ2-1	CASSQGDSPPNEQFF	TGCGCCAGCAGCCAAGGGGACAGCCCCCCAAATGAGCAGTTCTTC
once	TRBD1	TRBV5-4	TRBJ1-6	CASSGRTGGNSPLHF	TGTGCCAGCAGCGGAAGGACAGGGGGCAATTCACCCCTCCACTTT
.	.	TRBV9	TRBJ2-1	CASSVGGGGLNNEQFF	TGTGCCAGCAGCGTAGGGGGCGGTGGGTTAAACAATGAGCAGTTCTTC
once	.	TRBV2	TRBJ2-5	CASSAGRREETQYF	TGTGCCAGCAGTGCAGGTCGCAGGGAAGAGACCCAGTACTTC
.	.	TRBV2	TRBJ2-3	CASISLSSDTQYF	TGTGCCAGCATCTCTCTAAGTTCTGATACGCAGTATTTT
few	.	TRBV4-2	TRBJ1-5	CASSQDISNQPQHF	TGTGCCAGCAGCCAAGACATTAGCAATCAGCCCCAGCATTTT
.	TRBD2	TRBV19	TRBJ2-1	CASSISSSGRLVGNEQFF	TGTGCCAGTAGTATATCGTCTAGCGGGAGGTTAGTTGGGAATGAGCAGTTCTTC
.	.	TRBV19	TRBJ1-6	CASSIRVSYNSPLHF	TGTGCCAGTAGTATTCGGGTCTCCTATAATTCACCCCTCCACTTT
.	TRBD2	TRBV6-5	TRBJ2-1	CASSYGGTKNEQFF	TGTGCCAGCAGTTACGGAGGGACTAAGAATGAGCAGTTCTTC
.	.	TRBV5-1	TRBJ1-5	CASSSPGQPQHF	TGCGCCAGCAGCTCGCCCGGACAGCCCCAGCATTTT
.	TRBD1	TRBV6-5	TRBJ2-2	CASSYRQGAWYRELFF	TGTGCCAGCAGTTATAGACAGGGGGCATGGTACCGGGAGCTGTTTTTT
.	.	TRBV5-8	TRBJ1-1	CASSPLLNTEAFF	TGTGCCAGCAGCCCTCTCCTGAACACTGAAGCTTTCTTT
.	.	TRBV5-5	TRBJ1-2	CASSVDWQSRYTF	TGTGCCAGCAGCGTGGACTGGCAGAGTCGCTACACCTTC
few	.	TRBV18	TRBJ1-4	CASRPGQSEKLFF	TGTGCCAGCCGGCCGGGACAATCTGAAAAACTGTTTTTT
.	.	TRBV5-1	TRBJ2-7	CASSFRSGGYEQYF	TGCGCCAGCAGCTTTAGGTCAGGAGGCTACGAGCAGTACTTC